This TCR beta chain was documented in a study of CXCR3-negative and CXCR3-positive naive CD8 T cells. Notes on the study in general: CXCR3 expression dropped partially after cryopreservation, and most assays relied on fresh PBMCs.

Notes on this clonotype: Its antigen is as yet unknown.

The length of the CDR3 is 17 residues. Per the germline V gene, CDR1 is KGHSH and CDR2 is LQKENI. The libraries of TRB cDNA were constructed through 5' RACE using UMI labels. One entry per CDR3 protein, without DNA, is what TCRdb gives after re-calling the 5' RACE reads. This sample carries approximately 41,000 distinct CDR3 sequences, with roughly 15% going to the ten biggest clones. The chain joins TRBV18 to TRBJ1-3; there is no DNA to check the TCRdb D call of TRBD1. Material: memory CD8+ T cells from blood. This sequence originates from a human donor in good health. Some clones in this sample may be carry-over from other donors' samples. CDR3 in amino acids: CASSPWTGEILGNTIYF.